The 18 T cell receptor beta chains in this list originate from one sample, sequenced in a study of shared clonotypes between healthy human individuals. Sequencing was performed with immunoSEQ multiplex PCR; in TCRdb, only in-frame clones are kept and a portion is missing. The sample holds over 1.4 million clones; roughly 97% are singletons and the top ten take about 1%. Sample: naive CD4+ T cells sorted from blood. Subset defined: CD45RA+ positively selected. The receptors here all came from a man aged 30 to 45 in good health.

This clone was found once. The rearrangement uses TRBV18 and TRBJ1-2, with a possible D match to TRBD1 (5 bases). There are 13 residues in the CDR3. Germline V gene sequence: CDR1 KGHSH, CDR2 LQKENI. The V end was cut by 1 base, the J end by 7 bases, with 10 bases between. The CDR3 spells CASSPLSGTGYTF. The CDR3 DNA reads TGTGCCAGCTCACCACTGTCAGGGACTGGCTACACCTTC.

Note on this clone: Other DNA sequences in the sample encode the same CDR3. The rearrangement joins TRBV2 to TRBJ2-3, with D hard to call. This CDR3 is 12 amino acids long. Trimming pared 1 base from V and 6 bases from J, leaving 5 bases between. The germline V gene has CDR1 SNHLY and CDR2 FYNNEI. The CDR3 nucleotides read TGTGCCAGCAGTGAAGGTTCGGATACGCAGTATTTT. Amino acids: CASSEGSDTQYF.

This rearrangement joins TRBV4-1 to TRBJ1-1, with D perhaps TRBD1 (6 bases). Looked up from germline, CDR1 is MGHRA and CDR2 is YSYEKL. The CDR3 runs to 14 residues. Trimming took off 4 bases at V and 1 base at J, with 10 bases between the two ends. For the CDR3, the DNA is TGCGCCAGCAGCCCACGGACAGCGAACACTGAAGCTTTCTTT. Residues: CASSPRTANTEAFF.

This clone was counted between two and nine times. At the DNA level, this CDR3 is encoded by other sequences in the same sample as well. J is TRBJ1-5 and V is TRBV7-2; possible D gene TRBD1, 6 bases. Germline V gives CDR1 SGHTA, CDR2 FQGNSA. The CDR3 consists of 15 residues. Trimming cost V 5 bases and J 7 bases, with 18 bases left between them. Here the CDR3 DNA reads TGTGCCAGCAGCCTTCGAGGGGGATCGGGACAGCCCCAGCATTTT. Translation: CASSLRGGSGQPQHF.

The CDR3 is CAMTTGVGTEAFF. CDR3 nucleotides: TGTGCCATGACGACAGGGGTCGGCACTGAAGCTTTCTTT. V usage is TRBV10-3 and J usage is TRBJ1-1; 8 bases are a match to TRBD1. The V gene's germline CDR1 is ENHRY and CDR2 SYGVKD. The J segment lost 4 bases and the V segment lost 9 bases, leaving 7 bases of the junction unmatched. This CDR3 has 13 residues.

The gene calls are TRBV5-4 and TRBJ2-1, with TRBD2 identical over 12 bases. Trimming at V came to 0 bases and at J to 10 bases, leaving 8 bases not matched to a gene. CDR3 length: 16 residues. Germline lookup yields CDR1 SGHNT and CDR2 YYREEE (reference sequence). The CDR3 nucleotides read TGTGCCAGCAGCTTGGCCGCTAGCGGGAGGGGGGCGGAGCAGTTCTTC. It encodes CASSLAASGRGAEQFF.

Here the CDR3 DNA reads TGTGCCACCAGCAGAGCTCGGGGAGCAGATACGCAGTATTTT. Translated: CATSRARGADTQYF. The rearrangement uses TRBV15 and TRBJ2-3; D might be TRBD2 (5 bases). The CDR3 consists of 14 residues. Germline-derived CDR1 and CDR2 are LNHNV and YYDKDF (reference sequence). V lost 1 base to trimming and J lost 4 bases, with 9 bases between them.

This sequence joins TRBV6-5 and TRBJ1-1; no clear D. Germline V lookup: CDR1 MNHEY, CDR2 SVGAGI. This CDR3 region has 14 residues. The V and J ends lost 4 bases and 5 bases respectively, with 14 bases between them. The CDR3 DNA reads TGTGCCAGCAGTTTATTCGGGGATGAAACTGAAGCTTTCTTT. Translation: CASSLFGDETEAFF.

The gene calls are TRBV2 and TRBJ2-1; 11 bases are a match to TRBD2. Losses at the gene ends were 8 bases for V and 5 bases for J; bases not matched to a gene: 8. Per the germline V gene, CDR1 is SNHLY and CDR2 is FYNNEI. The CDR3 loop spans 15 amino acids. This CDR3 reads CASALTSGANNEQFF. For the CDR3, the DNA is TGTGCCAGCGCGCTGACTAGCGGGGCAAACAATGAGCAGTTCTTC. Combining the CDR3 with reference TRBV2 and TRBJ2-1 gives the whole variable domain EPEVTQTPSHQVTQMGQEVILRCVPISNHLYFYWYRQILGQKVEFLVSFYNNEISEKSEIFDDQFSVERPDGSNFTLKIRSTKLEDSAMYFCASALTSGANNEQFFGPGTRLTVL.

The J gene is TRBJ1-1, the V gene TRBV10-3; the D is unclear. Trimming cost V 7 bases and J 1 base, with 10 bases left between them. Germline-derived CDR1 and CDR2 are ENHRY and SYGVKD. There are 13 residues in the CDR3. CDR3 bases: TGTGCCATCAAATTGACGGAGAACACTGAAGCTTTCTTT. This encodes CAIKLTENTEAFF.

In nucleotides, the CDR3 is TGCGCCAGCTCGAGGAATGAGGCAGAGACCCAGTACTTC. Protein product: CASSRNEAETQYF. The rearrangement links TRBV5-1 to TRBJ2-5; D is unclear. Germline CDR1 and CDR2: SGHRS and YFSETQ. V shed 7 bases and J shed 4 bases, with 14 bases lying between them. The CDR3 has 13 residues.

This clone was picked up one time. The CDR3 nucleotides are TGCGCCAGCAGCTTCTCACTTCGTGGGTCTTCGAGCTCCTACGAGCAGTACTTC. This translates into CASSFSLRGSSSSYEQYF. J is TRBJ2-7 and V is TRBV5-1, with no clear D. V was clipped by 2 bases and J by 0 bases, with 21 bases between them. Looked up from germline, CDR1 is SGHRS and CDR2 is YFSETQ. The CDR3 runs to 18 residues. The full variable domain, completed using reference TRBV5-1 and TRBJ2-7, is KAGVTQTPRYLIKTRGQQVTLSCSPISGHRSVSWYQQTPGQGLQFLFEYFSETQRNKGNFPGRFSGRQFSNSRSEMNVSTLELGDSALYLCASSFSLRGSSSSYEQYFGPGTRLTVT.

This rearrangement joins TRBV7-2 to TRBJ1-2; tentative D call: TRBD1 (6 bases). Trimming shortened V by 2 bases and J by 1 base, and 14 bases separated the two germline ends. CDR1 and CDR2 from the germline V gene are SGHTA and FQGNSA. CDR3 length equals 16 residues. The CDR3: CASSLSGTRLNYGYTF. The CDR3 nucleotides are TGTGCCAGCAGCTTAAGTGGGACAAGACTTAACTATGGCTACACCTTC.

V usage is TRBV18 and J usage is TRBJ1-2; D uncertain. Germline V lookup: CDR1 KGHSH, CDR2 LQKENI. Deletions cut 4 bases from V and 2 bases from J, with 14 bases between. The CDR3 consists of 15 residues. CDR3 DNA sequence: TGTGCCAGCTCACACGGTCAGGTGAACAACTATGGCTACACCTTC. Translated, it gives CASSHGQVNNYGYTF.

The chain carries TRBV5-1 and TRBJ1-2; no firm D call. Germline V gene data show CDR1 as SGHRS and CDR2 as YFSETQ. The CDR3 contains 16 residues. V was shortened by 0 bases and J by 0 bases, with 12 bases between the two germline ends. DNA of the CDR3: TGCGCCAGCAGCTTGGCCGGTACGGTTACTAACTATGGCTACACCTTC. Translating it yields CASSLAGTVTNYGYTF.

This clone was detected once. J is TRBJ2-3 and V is TRBV11-2; unclear D gene. Germline-derived CDR1 and CDR2 are SGHAT and FQNNGV. The CDR3 contains 15 residues. The V and J ends lost 1 base and 3 bases respectively, with 11 bases between them. The CDR3 DNA is TGTGCCAGCAGCTTAGGTGGGATAGGAACAGATACGCAGTATTTT. Its translation is CASSLGGIGTDTQYF. The full variable domain, completed using reference TRBV11-2 and TRBJ2-3, is EAGVAQSPRYKIIEKRQSVAFWCNPISGHATLYWYQQILGQGPKLLIQFQNNGVVDDSQLPKDRFSAERLKGVDSTLKIQPAKLEDSAVYLCASSLGGIGTDTQYFGPGTRLTVL.

This chain links TRBV10-1 with TRBJ2-1; D is unclear. V dropped 3 bases and J dropped 9 bases, with 9 bases sitting between them. From germline, CDR1 is WNHNN and CDR2 SYGVQD (reference sequence). CDR3 length: 12 amino acids. The CDR3 nucleotides read TGCGCCAGCAGTGATCGGAGTGGTGAGCAGTTCTTC. It is translated as CASSDRSGEQFF.

Remarks on this clone: Other DNA sequences in the sample encode the same CDR3. J is TRBJ2-3 and V is TRBV9; 12 positions agree with TRBD2. V shed 4 bases and J 1 base; nucleotides not matched to a gene: 4. Germline assignment: CDR1 SGDLS and CDR2 YYNGEE. The CDR3 has 16 residues. For the CDR3, the DNA is TGTGCCAGCAGCCCTCGACTAGCGGGGGGCACAGATACGCAGTATTTT. Its translation is CASSPRLAGGTDTQYF.